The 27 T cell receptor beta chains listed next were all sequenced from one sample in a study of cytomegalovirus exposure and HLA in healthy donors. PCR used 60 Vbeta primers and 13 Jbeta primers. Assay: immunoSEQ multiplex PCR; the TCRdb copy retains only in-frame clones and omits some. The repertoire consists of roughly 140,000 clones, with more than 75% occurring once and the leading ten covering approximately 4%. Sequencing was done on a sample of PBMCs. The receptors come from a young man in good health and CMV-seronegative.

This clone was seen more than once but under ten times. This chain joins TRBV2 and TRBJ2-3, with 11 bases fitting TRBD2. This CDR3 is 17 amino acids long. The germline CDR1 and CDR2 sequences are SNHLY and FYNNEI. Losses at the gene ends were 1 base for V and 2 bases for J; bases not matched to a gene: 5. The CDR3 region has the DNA TGTGCCAGCAGTGAAGGGCGACTAGCGGGATTCACAGATACGCAGTATTTT. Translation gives CASSEGRLAGFTDTQYF.

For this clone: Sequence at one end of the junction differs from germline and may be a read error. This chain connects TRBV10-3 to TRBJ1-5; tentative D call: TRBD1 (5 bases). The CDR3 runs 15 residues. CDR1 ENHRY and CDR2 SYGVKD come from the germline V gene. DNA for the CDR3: TGTGCCATCAGTGATGATAGGGATGGGACTCAGCTCCAGCATTTT. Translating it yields CAISDDRDGTQLQHF.

This chain's CDR3 is CASSIKGILSGANVLTF. CDR3 in DNA: TGTGCCAGTAGTATTAAGGGGATCCTCTCTGGGGCCAACGTCCTGACTTTC. The chain is built from TRBV19 and TRBJ2-6; maybe TRBD1 (5 bases). The V end was cut by 3 bases, the J end by 0 bases, with 12 bases between. The germline V gene encodes CDR1 LNHDA and CDR2 SQIVND (reference sequence). The CDR3 length is 17 residues.

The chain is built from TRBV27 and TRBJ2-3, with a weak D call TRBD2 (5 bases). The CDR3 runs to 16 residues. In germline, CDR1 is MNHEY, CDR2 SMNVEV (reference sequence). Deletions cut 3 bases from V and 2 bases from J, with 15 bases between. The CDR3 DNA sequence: TGTGCCAGCAGTTTCATCCCGGGATCAAACACAGATACGCAGTATTTT. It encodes CASSFIPGSNTDTQYF.

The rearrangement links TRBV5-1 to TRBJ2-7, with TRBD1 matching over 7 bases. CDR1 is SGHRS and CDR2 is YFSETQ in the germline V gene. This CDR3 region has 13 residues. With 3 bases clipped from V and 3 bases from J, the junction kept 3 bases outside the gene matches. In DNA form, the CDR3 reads TGCGCCAGCAGCTCGACAGGGATCTACGAGCAGTACTTC. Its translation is CASSSTGIYEQYF.

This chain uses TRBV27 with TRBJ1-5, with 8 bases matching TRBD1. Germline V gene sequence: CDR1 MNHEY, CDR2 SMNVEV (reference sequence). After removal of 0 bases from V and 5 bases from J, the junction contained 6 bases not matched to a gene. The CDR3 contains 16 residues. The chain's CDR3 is CASSLSPGGPYQPQHF. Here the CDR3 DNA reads TGTGCCAGCAGTTTATCGCCAGGGGGCCCCTATCAGCCCCAGCATTTT.

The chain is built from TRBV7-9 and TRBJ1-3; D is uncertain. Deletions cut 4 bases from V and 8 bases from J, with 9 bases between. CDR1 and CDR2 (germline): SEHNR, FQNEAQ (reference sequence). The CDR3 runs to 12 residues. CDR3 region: CASSSPPYTIYF. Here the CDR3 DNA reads TGTGCCAGCAGCTCCCCTCCCTACACCATATATTTT.

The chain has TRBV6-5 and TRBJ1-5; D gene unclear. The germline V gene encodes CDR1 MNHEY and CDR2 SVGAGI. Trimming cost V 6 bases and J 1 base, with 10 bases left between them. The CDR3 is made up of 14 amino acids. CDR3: CASRRAGSNQPQHF. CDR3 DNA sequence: TGTGCCAGCAGGAGAGCGGGGAGCAATCAGCCCCAGCATTTT.

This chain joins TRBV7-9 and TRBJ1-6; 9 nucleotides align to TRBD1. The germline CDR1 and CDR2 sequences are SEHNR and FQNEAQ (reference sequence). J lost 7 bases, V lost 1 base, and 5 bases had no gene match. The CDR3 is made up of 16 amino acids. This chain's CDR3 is CASSLVTGQGNSPLHF. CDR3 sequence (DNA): TGTGCCAGCAGCTTAGTTACGGGACAGGGCAATTCACCCCTCCACTTT.

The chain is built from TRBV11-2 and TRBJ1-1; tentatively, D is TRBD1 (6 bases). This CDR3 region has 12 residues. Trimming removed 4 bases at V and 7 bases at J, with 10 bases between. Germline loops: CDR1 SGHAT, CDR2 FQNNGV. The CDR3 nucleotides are TGTGCCAGCAGCTCTTCAGGGGTTGAAGCTTTCTTT. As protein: CASSSSGVEAFF.

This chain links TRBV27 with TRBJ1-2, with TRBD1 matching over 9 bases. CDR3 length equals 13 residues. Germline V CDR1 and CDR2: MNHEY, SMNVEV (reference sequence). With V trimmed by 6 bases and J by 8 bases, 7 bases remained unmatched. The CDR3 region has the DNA TGTGCCAGCAGCCAAACAGGGGGCTACGGCTACACCTTC. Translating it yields CASSQTGGYGYTF.

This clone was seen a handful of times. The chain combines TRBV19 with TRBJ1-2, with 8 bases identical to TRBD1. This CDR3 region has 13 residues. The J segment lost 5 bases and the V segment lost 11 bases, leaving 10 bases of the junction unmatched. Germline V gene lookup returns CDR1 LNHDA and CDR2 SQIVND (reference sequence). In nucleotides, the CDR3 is TGTGCCGGAAAAGACAGGGGAACGTATGGCTACACCTTC. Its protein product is CAGKDRGTYGYTF.

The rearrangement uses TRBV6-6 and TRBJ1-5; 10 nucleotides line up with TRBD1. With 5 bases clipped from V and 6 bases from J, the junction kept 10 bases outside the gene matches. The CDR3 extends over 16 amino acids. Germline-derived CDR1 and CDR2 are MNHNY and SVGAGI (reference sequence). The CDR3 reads CASSGRQGAGGQPQHF. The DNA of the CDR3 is TGTGCCAGCAGTGGGAGACAGGGGGCGGGTGGTCAGCCCCAGCATTTT.

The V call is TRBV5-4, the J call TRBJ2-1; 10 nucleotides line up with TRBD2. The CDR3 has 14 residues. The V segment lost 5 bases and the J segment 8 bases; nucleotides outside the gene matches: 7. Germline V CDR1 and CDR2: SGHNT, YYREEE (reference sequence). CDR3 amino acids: CASRVLAGPDEQFF. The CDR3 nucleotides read TGTGCCAGCAGAGTACTAGCGGGACCCGATGAGCAGTTCTTC.

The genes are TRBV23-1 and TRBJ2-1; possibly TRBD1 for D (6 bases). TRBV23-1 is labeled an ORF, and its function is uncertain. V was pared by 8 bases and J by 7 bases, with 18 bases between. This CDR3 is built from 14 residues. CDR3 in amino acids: CASPRRGHWNEQFF. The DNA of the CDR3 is TGCGCCAGCCCTCGCAGGGGCCACTGGAATGAGCAGTTCTTC.

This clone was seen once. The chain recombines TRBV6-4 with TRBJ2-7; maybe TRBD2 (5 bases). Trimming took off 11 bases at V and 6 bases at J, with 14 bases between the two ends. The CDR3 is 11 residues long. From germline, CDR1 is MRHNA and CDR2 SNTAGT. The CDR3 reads CARDTSGEQYF. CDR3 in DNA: TGTGCCCGCGACACTAGTGGCGAGCAGTACTTC.

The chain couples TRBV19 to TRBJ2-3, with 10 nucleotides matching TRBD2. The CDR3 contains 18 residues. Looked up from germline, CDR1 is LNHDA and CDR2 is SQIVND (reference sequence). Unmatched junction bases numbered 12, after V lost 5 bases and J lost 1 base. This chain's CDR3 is CASSPLAGAAGGTDTQYF. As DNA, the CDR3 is TGTGCCAGTAGTCCCCTAGCGGGGGCGGCGGGTGGCACAGATACGCAGTATTTT.

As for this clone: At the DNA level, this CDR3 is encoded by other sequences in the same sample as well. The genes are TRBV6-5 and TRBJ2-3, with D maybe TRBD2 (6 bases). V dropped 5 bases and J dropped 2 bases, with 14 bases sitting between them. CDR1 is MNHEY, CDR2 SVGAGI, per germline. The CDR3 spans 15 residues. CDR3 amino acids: CASSGGFYITDTQYF. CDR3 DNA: TGTGCCAGCAGTGGGGGGTTTTATATCACAGATACGCAGTATTTT.

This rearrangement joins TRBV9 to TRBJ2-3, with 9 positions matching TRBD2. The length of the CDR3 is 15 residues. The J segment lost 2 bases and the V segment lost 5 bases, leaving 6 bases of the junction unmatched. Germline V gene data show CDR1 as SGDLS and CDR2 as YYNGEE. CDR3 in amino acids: CASSGLAGYTDTQYF. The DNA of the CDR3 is TGTGCCAGCAGTGGTCTAGCGGGGTACACAGATACGCAGTATTTT. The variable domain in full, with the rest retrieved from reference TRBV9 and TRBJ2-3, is DSGVTQTPKHLITATGQRVTLRCSPRSGDLSVYWYQQSLDQGLQFLIQYYNGEERAKGNILERFSAQQFPDLHSELNLSSLELGDSALYFCASSGLAGYTDTQYFGPGTRLTVL.

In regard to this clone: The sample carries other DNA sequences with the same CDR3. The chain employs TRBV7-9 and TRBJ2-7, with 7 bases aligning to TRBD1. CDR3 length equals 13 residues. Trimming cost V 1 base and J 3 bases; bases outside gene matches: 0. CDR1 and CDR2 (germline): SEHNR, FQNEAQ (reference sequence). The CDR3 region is CASSLGDSYEQYF. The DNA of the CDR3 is TGTGCCAGCAGCTTAGGGGACAGCTACGAGCAGTACTTC. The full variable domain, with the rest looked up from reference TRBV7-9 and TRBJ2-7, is DTGVSQNPRHKITKRGQNVTFRCDPISEHNRLYWYRQTLGQGPEFLTYFQNEAQLEKSRLLSDRFSAERPKGSFSTLEIQRTEQGDSAMYLCASSLGDSYEQYFGPGTRLTVT.

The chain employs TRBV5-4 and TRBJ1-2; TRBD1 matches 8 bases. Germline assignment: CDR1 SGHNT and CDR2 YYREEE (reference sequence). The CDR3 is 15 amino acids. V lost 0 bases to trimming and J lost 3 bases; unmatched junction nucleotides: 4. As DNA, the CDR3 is TGTGCCAGCAGCTTGGAGCAGGGGGCTGACTATGGCTACACCTTC. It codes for CASSLEQGADYGYTF.

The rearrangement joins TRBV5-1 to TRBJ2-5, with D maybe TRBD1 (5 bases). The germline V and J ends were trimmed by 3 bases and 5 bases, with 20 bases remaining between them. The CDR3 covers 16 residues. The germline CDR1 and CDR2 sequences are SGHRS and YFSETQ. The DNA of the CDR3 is TGCGCCAGCAGCTCTCAAGGCAACCAGGGTATGGAGACCCAGTACTTC. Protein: CASSSQGNQGMETQYF.

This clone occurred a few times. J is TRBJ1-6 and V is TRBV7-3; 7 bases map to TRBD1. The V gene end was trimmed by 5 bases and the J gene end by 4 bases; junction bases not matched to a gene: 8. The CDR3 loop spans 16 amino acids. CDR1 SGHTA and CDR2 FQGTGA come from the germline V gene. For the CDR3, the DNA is TGTGCCAGCAGCCCGACCCCACAGGGGTATAATTCACCCCTCCACTTT. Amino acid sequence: CASSPTPQGYNSPLHF.

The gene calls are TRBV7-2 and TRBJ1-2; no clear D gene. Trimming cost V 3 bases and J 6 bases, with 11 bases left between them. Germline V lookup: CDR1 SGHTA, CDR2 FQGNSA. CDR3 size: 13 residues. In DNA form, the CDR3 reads TGTGCCAGCAGCTTTCGGGTGGCCCATGGCTACACCTTC. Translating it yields CASSFRVAHGYTF.

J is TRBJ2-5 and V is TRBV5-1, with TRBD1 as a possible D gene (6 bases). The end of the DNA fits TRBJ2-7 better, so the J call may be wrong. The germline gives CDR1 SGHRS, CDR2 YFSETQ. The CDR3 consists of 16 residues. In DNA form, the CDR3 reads TGCGCCAGCAGCGGGGTCAACAGGGCCGGGCCCTACGAGCAGTACTTC. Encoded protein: CASSGVNRAGPYEQYF.

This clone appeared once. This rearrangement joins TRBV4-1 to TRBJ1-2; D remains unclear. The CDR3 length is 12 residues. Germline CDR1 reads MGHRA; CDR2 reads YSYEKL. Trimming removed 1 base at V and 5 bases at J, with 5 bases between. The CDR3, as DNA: TGCGCCAGCAGCCAAGCGGGGTATGGCTACACCTTC. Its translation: CASSQAGYGYTF.

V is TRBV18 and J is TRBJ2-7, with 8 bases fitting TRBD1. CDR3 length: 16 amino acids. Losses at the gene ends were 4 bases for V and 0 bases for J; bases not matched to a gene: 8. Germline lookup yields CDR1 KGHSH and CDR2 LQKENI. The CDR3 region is CASSLAGGLSSYEQYF. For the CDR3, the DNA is TGTGCCAGCTCACTCGCAGGGGGCCTGAGCTCCTACGAGCAGTACTTC.